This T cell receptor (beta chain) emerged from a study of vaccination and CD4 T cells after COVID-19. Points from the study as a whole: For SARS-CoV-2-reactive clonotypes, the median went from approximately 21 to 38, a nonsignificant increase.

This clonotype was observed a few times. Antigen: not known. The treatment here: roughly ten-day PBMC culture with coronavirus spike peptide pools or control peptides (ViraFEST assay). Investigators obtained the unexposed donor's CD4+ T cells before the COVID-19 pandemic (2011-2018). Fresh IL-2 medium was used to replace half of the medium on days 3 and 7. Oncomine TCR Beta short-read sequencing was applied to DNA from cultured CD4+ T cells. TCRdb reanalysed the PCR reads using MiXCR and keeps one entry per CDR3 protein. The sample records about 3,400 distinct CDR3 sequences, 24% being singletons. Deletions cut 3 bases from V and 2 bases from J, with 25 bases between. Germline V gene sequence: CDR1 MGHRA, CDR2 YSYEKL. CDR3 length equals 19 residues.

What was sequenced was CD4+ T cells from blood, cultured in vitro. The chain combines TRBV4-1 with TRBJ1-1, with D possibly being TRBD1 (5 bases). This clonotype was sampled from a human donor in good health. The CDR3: CASSQKATVEGPSNTEAFF. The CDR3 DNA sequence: TGCGCCAGCAGCCAGAAGGCGACGGTTGAGGGGCCGTCTAACACTGAAGCTTTCTTT.